The 22 T cell receptor beta chains reported below all come from one sample, sequenced in a study of blood T cells in healthy people across ages. For the second PCR, which ran for about 6 to 11 cycles, a sample-barcoded 5' primer and a J-beta primer mix were used. TCRdb recomputed calls from the 5' RACE reads with MiXCR, one row per CDR3 protein. The sample records about 1.5 million distinct CDR3 sequences, approximately 39% being singletons. The specimen was blood. These receptors came from a young woman in good health.

The genes are TRBV25-1 and TRBJ1-3; D not resolved. V was cut by 1 base and J by 4 bases, with 14 bases left in between. Per the germline V gene, CDR1 is MGHDK and CDR2 is SYGVNS. The CDR3 is 16 amino acids. This chain's CDR3 is CASSESWGSGGNTIYF. The CDR3 DNA follows: TGTGCCAGCAGTGAATCCTGGGGTTCTGGAGGAAACACCATATATTTT.

This chain links TRBV6-5 with TRBJ2-2; the match to TRBD2 covers 11 bases. The CDR3 covers 16 residues. The V gene end was trimmed by 2 bases and the J gene end by 10 bases; junction bases not matched to a gene: 9. Germline V gene lookup returns CDR1 MNHEY and CDR2 SVGAGI. CDR3 bases: TGTGCCAGCAGTTACACAGTTAGCGGGGGGGAAGAGGAGCTGTTTTTT. It specifies CASSYTVSGGEEELFF.

The sample holds a few counts of this clonotype. The chain recombines TRBV24-1 with TRBJ2-1; D not resolved. The germline V and J ends were trimmed by 0 bases and 6 bases, with 14 bases remaining between them. Germline assignment: CDR1 KGHDR and CDR2 SFDVKD. This CDR3 region has 16 residues. CDR3 residues: CATSDLPRVGSNEQFF. CDR3 DNA sequence: TGTGCCACCAGTGATTTGCCCCGGGTCGGTAGCAATGAGCAGTTCTTC.

This clonotype came up a few times. The chain joins TRBV21-1 to TRBJ2-4. The better agreement between TRBJ2-5 and the DNA end casts doubt on the J call. TRBV21-1 is classified as a pseudogene. This CDR3 has 13 residues. CDR3 sequence (DNA): TGTGCCAGCAACCAGCCAATGGCAGAGACCCAGTACTTC. It specifies CASNQPMAETQYF.

This chain links TRBV7-9 with TRBJ2-1; 8 positions agree with TRBD1. Losses at the gene ends were 1 base for V and 9 bases for J; bases not matched to a gene: 8. This CDR3 is 15 amino acids long. Germline V gene lookup returns CDR1 SEHNR and CDR2 FQNEAQ (reference sequence). CDR3 in amino acids: CASSLVGQGAGEQFF. CDR3 DNA sequence: TGTGCCAGCAGCTTAGTCGGGCAGGGGGCCGGTGAGCAGTTCTTC. The variable domain in full, completed from reference TRBV7-9 and TRBJ2-1, reads DTGVSQNPRHKITKRGQNVTFRCDPISEHNRLYWYRQTLGQGPEFLTYFQNEAQLEKSRLLSDRFSAERPKGSFSTLEIQRTEQGDSAMYLCASSLVGQGAGEQFFGPGTRLTVL.

Worth noting for this clonotype: This could be a read error, since a much larger clone is one nucleotide away. J is TRBJ2-4 and V is TRBV7-2; 11 bases align to TRBD2. The germline CDR1 and CDR2 sequences are SGHTA and FQGNSA. The CDR3 sequence is 19 residues long. CDR3 loop: CASSLAPSGRTLAKTIQYF. The DNA of the CDR3 is TGTGCCAGCAGCTTAGCGCCTAGCGGGAGGACTCTAGCCAAAACCATTCAGTACTTC. Filled out from reference TRBV7-2 and TRBJ2-4, the complete variable domain reads GAGVSQSPSNKVTEKGKDVELRCDPISGHTALYWYRQSLGQGLEFLIYFQGNSAPDKSGLPSDRFSAERTGGSVSTLTIQRTQQEDSAVYLCASSLAPSGRTLAKTIQYFGAGTRLSVL.

The V and J genes are TRBV20-1 and TRBJ1-4; D ambiguous. The CDR3 length is 14 residues. In germline, CDR1 is DFQATT, CDR2 SNEGSKA (reference sequence). The V end lost 0 bases, the J end lost 6 bases, and 11 bases lay between the germline ends. The chain's CDR3 is CSARDGGRDEKLFF. The CDR3 DNA is TGCAGTGCTAGAGATGGTGGGCGAGATGAAAAACTGTTTTTT.

The chain uses TRBV12-3 or TRBV12-4 and TRBJ2-1; 8 nucleotides agree with TRBD2. The CDR3 is 15 residues long. The junction had 5 bases not matched to a gene; V was cut back by 6 bases and J by 1 base. The CDR3 spells CASRMSGSSYNEQFF. The CDR3, as DNA: TGTGCCAGCAGAATGAGCGGGAGTTCCTACAATGAGCAGTTCTTC.

This clonotype was detected a few times. The V gene is TRBV12-3 or TRBV12-4, the J gene TRBJ1-4, with a weak D call TRBD1 (6 bases). The length of the CDR3 is 14 residues. V lost 3 bases and J lost 7, with 12 bases in between. This CDR3 reads CASSLSGASEKLFF. The DNA of the CDR3 is TGTGCCAGCAGTTTGTCGGGGGCTAGTGAAAAACTGTTTTTT.

In its sample, this clonotype was seen many times. The rearrangement uses TRBV29-1 and TRBJ1-2; D gene uncertain. This CDR3 is built from 12 residues. The V and J ends lost 4 bases and 2 bases respectively, with 8 bases between them. CDR1 and CDR2 from the germline V gene are SQVTM and ANQGSEA. The CDR3 protein is CSVVRLNYGYTF. The CDR3 bases are TGCAGCGTTGTAAGACTAAACTATGGCTACACCTTC. The whole variable domain, remainder taken from reference TRBV29-1 and TRBJ1-2, is SAVISQKPSRDICQRGTSLTIQCQVDSQVTMMFWYRQQPGQSLTLIATANQGSEATYESGFVIDKFPISRPNLTFSTLTVSNMSPEDSSIYLCSVVRLNYGYTFGSGTRLTVV.

The chain joins TRBV4-2 to TRBJ1-4, with 7 bases that match TRBD1. Germline V gene lookup returns CDR1 LGHNA and CDR2 YNFKEQ. With V trimmed by 4 bases and J by 8 bases, 7 bases remained unmatched. The CDR3 runs to 14 residues. For the CDR3, the DNA is TGTGCCAGCAGCCTAGGACAGGTTACCGAAAAACTGTTTTTT. Its translation is CASSLGQVTEKLFF.

V and J are TRBV24-1 and TRBJ2-5, with a weak D call TRBD2 (5 bases). There are 15 residues in the CDR3. Germline V gene data show CDR1 as KGHDR and CDR2 as SFDVKD. The ends were cut back, 4 bases at V and 2 bases at J, with 13 bases in the middle. This CDR3 is CATSDRTRGQETQYF. The CDR3 DNA is TGTGCCACCAGTGACCGAACTAGAGGACAAGAGACCCAGTACTTC.

This chain joins TRBV25-1 and TRBJ2-3; no clear D gene. Trimming removed 6 bases at V and 8 bases at J, with 12 bases between. Germline lookup yields CDR1 MGHDK and CDR2 SYGVNS. The CDR3 runs to 12 residues. CDR3 DNA sequence: TGTGCCAGCAGGACACAAACGGGTACGCAGTATTTT. It specifies CASRTQTGTQYF.

This clonotype has just one count. The chain is built from TRBV6-5 and TRBJ2-3; TRBD2 agrees at 9 bases. Germline V CDR1 and CDR2: MNHEY, SVGAGI. The length of the CDR3 is 17 residues. With 3 bases clipped from V and 3 bases from J, the junction kept 10 bases outside the gene matches. The CDR3 bases are TGTGCCAGCAGTTATTCGGCGGGGGGGCTGGGGACAGATACGCAGTATTTT. As protein: CASSYSAGGLGTDTQYF.

The chain combines TRBV2 with TRBJ2-1, with 8 bases lining up with TRBD1. The CDR3 covers 15 residues. Germline loops: CDR1 SNHLY, CDR2 FYNNEI. The V gene end was trimmed by 7 bases and the J gene end by 3 bases; junction bases not matched to a gene: 8. In nucleotides, the CDR3 is TGTGCCAGCACTCCCGGGACAGGTGGCTACAATGAGCAGTTCTTC. Its protein product is CASTPGTGGYNEQFF. Full variable domain (remainder filled in from reference TRBV2 and TRBJ2-1): EPEVTQTPSHQVTQMGQEVILRCVPISNHLYFYWYRQILGQKVEFLVSFYNNEISEKSEIFDDQFSVERPDGSNFTLKIRSTKLEDSAMYFCASTPGTGGYNEQFFGPGTRLTVL.

The chain combines TRBV28 with TRBJ2-5; weak D call: TRBD2 (5 bases). Looked up from germline, CDR1 is MDHEN and CDR2 is SYDVKM. The CDR3 covers 15 residues. V lost 2 bases and J 5 bases, leaving 15 bases between the germline ends. The CDR3 DNA follows: TGTGCCAGCAGTTTAGCCCTGGGGAGCTTCGAGACCCAGTACTTC. Translating gives CASSLALGSFETQYF. Using reference TRBV28 and TRBJ2-5 for the parts outside the CDR3, the full variable domain is DVKVTQSSRYLVKRTGEKVFLECVQDMDHENMFWYRQDPGLGLRLIYFSYDVKMKEKGDIPEGYSVSREKKERFSLILESASTNQTSMYLCASSLALGSFETQYFGPGTRLLVL.

This clonotype was observed a few times. The chain carries TRBV13 and TRBJ2-5, with TRBD2 as a possible D gene (6 bases). Judging by the DNA end, TRBJ2-7 fits better; the J call may be wrong. The germline gives CDR1 PRHDT, CDR2 FYEKMQ (reference sequence). The CDR3 extends over 15 amino acids. CDR3 nucleotides: TGTGCCAGCAGCTTAAGGGGTAGCGGCCTTTACGAGCAGTACTTC. Its protein is CASSLRGSGLYEQYF.

This chain joins TRBV6-2 or TRBV6-3 and TRBJ2-7, with TRBD2 matching 8 bases. After removal of 6 bases from V and 7 bases from J, the junction contained 11 bases not matched to a gene. The CDR3 covers 14 residues. CDR1 MNHEY and CDR2 SVGEGT come from the germline V gene. The CDR3 sequence: CASRDSTSANEQYF. CDR3 sequence (DNA): TGTGCCAGCAGAGATTCGACTAGCGCCAATGAGCAGTACTTC.

This rearrangement joins TRBV5-1 to TRBJ2-3; no definite D call. V lost 8 bases to trimming and J lost 2 bases, with 18 bases between them. Germline V gene lookup returns CDR1 SGHRS and CDR2 YFSETQ. This CDR3 has 15 residues. CDR3 loop: CASQKGLSYTDTQYF. The CDR3 nucleotides read TGCGCCAGTCAAAAAGGCCTTTCCTACACAGATACGCAGTATTTT.

This clonotype was observed a handful of times. This chain joins TRBV2 and TRBJ2-3, with 10 positions matching TRBD2. V shed 1 base, J shed 4 bases, and the junction held 5 bases outside the gene matches. The V gene's germline CDR1 is SNHLY and CDR2 FYNNEI. The CDR3 has 16 amino acids. The CDR3 loop is CASSEVSGRGADTQYF. CDR3 coding DNA: TGTGCCAGCAGTGAAGTCAGCGGGAGGGGAGCAGATACGCAGTATTTT.

This clonotype was counted between two and nine times. The V and J genes are TRBV12-5 and TRBJ1-2; 7 nucleotides line up with TRBD1. The CDR3 loop spans 15 amino acids. Germline V gives CDR1 LGHNT, CDR2 FRNRAP. Unmatched junction bases numbered 17, after V lost 6 bases and J lost 10 bases. The CDR3 DNA reads as TGTGCTAGTGGCCCAACCTTGGCGCCGGGACAGACCTACACCTTC. Translated, it gives CASGPTLAPGQTYTF.

The chain recombines TRBV20-1 with TRBJ1-5, with TRBD1 matching 7 bases. CDR3 size: 14 residues. CDR1 is DFQATT, CDR2 SNEGSKA, per germline (reference sequence). V gave up 1 base and J gave up 7 bases; unmatched junction bases: 7. CDR3 nucleotides: TGCAGTGCTAGAGCCCCTCGCAGGGGGCAGCCCCAGCATTTT. Encoded protein: CSARAPRRGQPQHF.